The 22 T cell receptor beta chains given below trace back to one sample, sequenced in a study of cytomegalovirus exposure and HLA in healthy donors. Vbeta (60) and Jbeta (13) primers were used in the PCR. Data came from immunoSEQ multiplex PCR; TCRdb stores just in-frame clones and leaves some out. The sample includes approximately 180,000 clones, approximately 84% of them seen just once. The sequencing sample was made of PBMCs. These receptors were obtained from a girl less than two years old in good health and CMV-seronegative.

Worth noting for this clone: Here the CDR3 omits its conserved ending phenylalanine or tryptophan, so a read error is the likely source. The J gene is TRBJ1-5, the V gene TRBV2, with a weak D call TRBD1 (5 bases). CDR1 and CDR2 (germline): SNHLY, FYNNEI. This CDR3 contains 13 residues. V lost 9 bases, J lost 1 base, and 10 bases lay in between. This CDR3 is CASLRDSNQPQHS. The DNA of the CDR3 is TGTGCCAGTCTCCGGGACAGCAATCAGCCCCAGCATTCT.

This clone was seen a handful of times. The rearrangement joins TRBV30 to TRBJ2-2; tentative D call: TRBD1 (5 bases). In germline, CDR1 is GTSNPN, CDR2 SVGIG (reference sequence). The CDR3 totals 13 residues. V was trimmed by 2 bases and J by 4 bases, leaving 8 bases between them. The DNA of the CDR3 is TGTGCCTGGAGTCCCCAGGGCACCGGGGAGCTGTTTTTT. Translation: CAWSPQGTGELFF. The full variable domain, with the rest looked up from reference TRBV30 and TRBJ2-2, is SQTIHQWPATLVQPVGSPLSLECTVEGTSNPNLYWYRQAAGRGLQLLFYSVGIGQISSEVPQNLSASRPQDRQFILSSKKLLLSDSGFYLCAWSPQGTGELFFGEGSRLTVL.

V gene TRBV5-6 combines with J gene TRBJ2-7; the match to TRBD1 covers 9 bases. The germline V gene has CDR1 SGHDT and CDR2 YYEEEE. Trimming at V came to 0 bases and at J to 6 bases, leaving 4 bases not matched to a gene. CDR3 length equals 14 residues. The chain's CDR3 is CASSLAQGAFEQYF. In nucleotides, the CDR3 is TGTGCCAGCAGCTTGGCACAGGGGGCGTTCGAGCAGTACTTC.

This sequence joins TRBV9 and TRBJ2-5; TRBD2 aligns across 7 bases. CDR3 length equals 16 residues. Trimming cost V 0 bases and J 2 bases; bases outside gene matches: 7. Germline V CDR1 and CDR2: SGDLS, YYNGEE. The CDR3 region is CASSVDISGPQETQYF. CDR3 sequence (DNA): TGTGCCAGCAGCGTAGATATTAGCGGGCCTCAAGAGACCCAGTACTTC.

This clone was recorded only once. The chain is built from TRBV6-4 and TRBJ2-7; D remains unclear. The CDR3 contains 16 residues. The V gene lost 0 bases and the J gene lost 0 bases, with 12 bases spanning the gap. Germline loops: CDR1 MRHNA, CDR2 SNTAGT. The CDR3 nucleotides are TGTGCCAGCAGTGACTCGGAGTTCCGGAGCTCCTACGAGCAGTACTTC. As protein: CASSDSEFRSSYEQYF.

The chain has TRBV4-3 and TRBJ2-3; no firm D call. This CDR3 is 16 amino acids long. V was trimmed by 4 bases and J by 1 base, leaving 15 bases between them. Germline V gene sequence: CDR1 LGHNA, CDR2 YSLEER. CDR3 sequence: CASSLDRVPRTDTQYF. The CDR3 DNA is TGCGCCAGCAGCCTCGACCGGGTCCCTCGCACAGATACGCAGTATTTT.

The chain carries TRBV6-5 and TRBJ2-7, with TRBD1 as a possible D gene (6 bases). The CDR3 has 14 amino acids. CDR1 and CDR2 from the germline V gene are MNHEY and SVGAGI. The germline V and J ends were trimmed by 0 bases and 1 base, with 7 bases remaining between them. The CDR3: CASSYSQGSYEQYF. The CDR3 nucleotides read TGTGCCAGCAGTTACTCGCAGGGGTCCTACGAGCAGTACTTC.

This chain connects TRBV14 to TRBJ1-1; D possibly corresponds to TRBD1 (6 bases). Germline loops: CDR1 SGHDN, CDR2 FVKESK. The CDR3 sequence is 17 residues long. With 2 bases removed from V and 1 base from J, the gap between germline ends came to 17 bases. The CDR3 region is CASSQRGAGRGNTEAFF. The CDR3, as DNA: TGTGCCAGCAGCCAAAGGGGGGCAGGGAGGGGGAACACTGAAGCTTTCTTT.

The CDR3 protein is CASSLWSDQPQHF. CDR3 DNA sequence: TGCGCCAGCAGCTTGTGGAGTGATCAGCCCCAGCATTTT. This rearrangement joins TRBV5-1 to TRBJ1-5; no definite D call. The germline gives CDR1 SGHRS, CDR2 YFSETQ. Trimming took 1 base from V and 5 from J, leaving 7 bases between them. The CDR3 covers 13 residues.

The rearrangement links TRBV5-1 to TRBJ2-2, with D unresolved. The CDR3 consists of 12 residues. Germline loops: CDR1 SGHRS, CDR2 YFSETQ. V gave up 7 bases and J gave up 6 bases, with 10 bases separating them. CDR3 loop: CASRGRSGELFF. CDR3 nucleotides: TGCGCCAGCCGCGGAAGGTCCGGGGAGCTGTTTTTT.

The chain recombines TRBV7-8 with TRBJ1-2; D is uncertain. Looked up from germline, CDR1 is SGHVS and CDR2 is FQNEAQ. Deletions cut 1 base from V and 2 bases from J, with 8 bases between. There are 14 residues in the CDR3. The CDR3 region is CASSLVSQNYGYTF. DNA for the CDR3: TGTGCCAGCAGCTTAGTTTCCCAGAACTATGGCTACACCTTC. The whole variable domain, remainder taken from reference TRBV7-8 and TRBJ1-2, is GAGVSQSPRYKVAKRGQDVALRCDPISGHVSLFWYQQALGQGPEFLTYFQNEAQLDKSGLPSDRFFAERPEGSVSTLKIQRTQQEDSAVYLCASSLVSQNYGYTFGSGTRLTVV.

The sample holds one count of this clone. V and J are TRBV7-9 and TRBJ1-5, with 7 bases identical to TRBD1. With V trimmed by 5 bases and J by 3 bases, 4 bases remained unmatched. Germline loops: CDR1 SEHNR, CDR2 FQNEAQ (reference sequence). The CDR3 length is 14 residues. The CDR3 protein is CASSRTGNNQPQHF. DNA for the CDR3: TGTGCCAGCAGCCGGACAGGAAACAATCAGCCCCAGCATTTT.

The chain is built from TRBV5-1 and TRBJ1-5, with 10 bases identical to TRBD1. Germline CDR1 SGHRS, CDR2 YFSETQ. J gave up 4 bases and V 8 bases, and 3 bases lay outside the gene matches. CDR3 length: 13 amino acids. The CDR3 DNA follows: TGCGCCAGTAGACAGGGGGCTAATCAGCCCCAGCATTTT. Its translation: CASRQGANQPQHF.

J is TRBJ2-5 and V is TRBV5-8, with TRBD1 as a possible D gene (6 bases). V was clipped by 2 bases and J by 1 base, with 9 bases between them. The CDR3 runs 14 residues. Germline CDR1 SGHTS, CDR2 YDEGEE. CDR3 bases: TGTGCCAGCAGCTTACGGGACACCCAAGAGACCCAGTACTTC. This encodes CASSLRDTQETQYF.

This rearrangement joins TRBV5-1 to TRBJ2-2; TRBD1 matches 10 bases. Germline CDR1 SGHRS, CDR2 YFSETQ. V shed 4 bases and J 6 bases; nucleotides not matched to a gene: 3. The CDR3 has 14 residues. The CDR3 spells CASSQDRGPGELFF. The CDR3 DNA sequence: TGCGCCAGCAGCCAAGACAGGGGGCCCGGGGAGCTGTTTTTT.

The J gene is TRBJ2-7, the V gene TRBV7-8; 7 nucleotides line up with TRBD1. V shed 5 bases and J 3 bases; nucleotides not matched to a gene: 13. The germline gives CDR1 SGHVS, CDR2 FQNEAQ. The CDR3 runs to 16 residues. Here the CDR3 reads CASSNRGPTPFYEQYF. In DNA form, the CDR3 reads TGTGCCAGCAGCAACAGGGGACCCACCCCTTTCTACGAGCAGTACTTC.

The chain recombines TRBV9 with TRBJ2-1; 9 bases align to TRBD1. V lost 3 bases, J lost 4 bases, and 5 bases stayed unmatched. Germline CDR1 is SGDLS and CDR2 is YYNGEE. The CDR3 is 15 residues long. CDR3 DNA sequence: TGTGCCAGCAGCGCACAGGGGGCTCATTACAATGAGCAGTTCTTC. Protein sequence: CASSAQGAHYNEQFF.

This clone was recorded only once. The rearrangement uses TRBV7-2 and TRBJ2-3; no clear D gene. CDR3 length: 16 residues. Germline CDR1 SGHTA, CDR2 FQGNSA. V was pared by 5 bases and J by 1 base, with 16 bases between. The CDR3 here is CASSPGPFHRTDTQYF. CDR3 in DNA: TGTGCCAGCAGCCCTGGGCCTTTTCACCGCACAGATACGCAGTATTTT.

The V call is TRBV13, the J call TRBJ1-6; no firm D call. Between the trimmed V and J ends, which lost 5 bases and 10 bases, there was a span of 15 bases. This CDR3 is 14 amino acids long. CDR1 is PRHDT, CDR2 FYEKMQ, per germline (reference sequence). DNA for the CDR3: TGTGCCAGCAGCCGTGGTGGAGACTGGTCACCCCTCCACTTT. Protein: CASSRGGDWSPLHF.

This clone came up a few times. The chain uses TRBV7-9 and TRBJ2-3; possible D gene TRBD2, 5 bases. V was cut by 1 base and J by 3 bases, with 14 bases left in between. Germline loops: CDR1 SEHNR, CDR2 FQNEAQ (reference sequence). CDR3 length equals 16 residues. The CDR3 DNA sequence: TGTGCCAGCAGCTTAGACCCGGGAAGGTCGACAGATACGCAGTATTTT. It encodes CASSLDPGRSTDTQYF.

The chain links TRBV5-1 to TRBJ2-3; 9 bases are shared with TRBD1. This CDR3 comprises 15 residues. Germline CDR1 SGHRS, CDR2 YFSETQ. Unmatched junction bases numbered 2, after V lost 2 bases and J lost 1 base. CDR3 sequence (DNA): TGCGCCAGCAGCTTACACAGGGGGCGCACAGATACGCAGTATTTT. Amino acid sequence: CASSLHRGRTDTQYF.

The chain has TRBV9 and TRBJ1-3; TRBD1 matches at 7 bases. Unmatched junction bases numbered 14, after V lost 4 bases and J lost 4 bases. CDR1 SGDLS and CDR2 YYNGEE come from the germline V gene. There are 17 residues in the CDR3. The CDR3 DNA sequence: TGTGCCAGCAGCCCCGAAATAGGGACAGCGATGGGAAACACCATATATTTT. Encoded protein: CASSPEIGTAMGNTIYF.